These 7 T cell receptor beta chains share one sample of origin, sequenced in a study of T cell repertoires in cytomegalovirus infection. TCRdb fed the reads into MiXCR, producing one record per CDR3 protein. The sample contains roughly 500,000 distinct CDR3 sequences, approximately 15% of which appear only once. Input material: CD8+ T cells from PBMCs. These receptors were obtained from a human donor in good health (CMV status not recorded). Some clones in this sample may be carry-over from other donors' samples.

Ten or more counts support this clonotype. The chain's CDR3 is CASSSYGQGLTEAFF. DNA of the CDR3: TGTGCCAGCAGCTCCTATGGACAGGGATTAACTGAAGCTTTCTTT. The J gene is TRBJ1-1, the V gene TRBV7-2; 8 bases fit TRBD1. This CDR3 spans 15 amino acids. The V gene end was trimmed by 4 bases and the J gene end by 5 bases; junction bases not matched to a gene: 9. From germline, CDR1 is SGHTA and CDR2 FQGNSA.

This clonotype was seen more than once but under ten times. The chain carries TRBV19 and TRBJ2-7; TRBD1 is a possible D gene (6 bases). Between the trimmed V and J ends, which lost 0 bases and 3 bases, there was a span of 9 bases. The CDR3 has 14 residues. Germline V gene data show CDR1 as LNHDA and CDR2 as SQIVND (reference sequence). CDR3 in amino acids: CASSIEVGGYEQYF. The CDR3 coding sequence is TGTGCCAGTAGTATAGAGGTAGGGGGCTACGAGCAGTACTTC.

The chain has TRBV12-3 or TRBV12-4 and TRBJ2-4; D tentatively fits TRBD1 or TRBD2 (5 bases each). This CDR3 spans 16 amino acids. V lost 6 bases to trimming and J lost 7 bases, with 22 bases between them. CDR3 in DNA: TGTGCCAGCAGCCCCCTCGGGGCTTCATCCTTGAACATTCAGTACTTC. Encoded protein: CASSPLGASSLNIQYF.

Regarding this clonotype: A much bigger clone sits one base away, suggesting this may be a read error. This likely comes from a read error, as the CDR3 has no conserved phenylalanine or tryptophan at its end. The chain links TRBV11-2 to TRBJ2-1; TRBD2 matches 11 bases. With 5 bases clipped from V and 12 bases from J, the junction kept 15 bases outside the gene matches. Germline CDR1 is SGHAT and CDR2 is FQNNGV. The CDR3 loop spans 16 amino acids. The CDR3 DNA reads as TGTGCCAGCAGCCGAAAACCCCCTAGCGGGAGGCTTGGGCAGTTCTTA. Its protein is CASSRKPPSGRLGQFL.

The genes are TRBV9 and TRBJ1-3; weak D call: TRBD1 (6 bases). V was shortened by 0 bases and J by 2 bases, with 9 bases between the two germline ends. The CDR3 is 15 amino acids. The germline V gene encodes CDR1 SGDLS and CDR2 YYNGEE. CDR3 in DNA: TGTGCCAGCAGCGTAGAGAAGGGGGCTGGAAACACCATATATTTT. Translating it yields CASSVEKGAGNTIYF. Full variable domain (remainder filled in from reference TRBV9 and TRBJ1-3): DSGVTQTPKHLITATGQRVTLRCSPRSGDLSVYWYQQSLDQGLQFLIQYYNGEERAKGNILERFSAQQFPDLHSELNLSSLELGDSALYFCASSVEKGAGNTIYFGEGSWLTVV.

This clonotype occurred a few times. The J gene is TRBJ2-7, the V gene TRBV4-2, with D possibly being TRBD2 (5 bases). Germline loops: CDR1 LGHNA, CDR2 YNFKEQ. V lost 0 bases and J lost 5, with 17 bases in between. The CDR3 is made up of 16 amino acids. CDR3 sequence: CASSQEGAALHHEQYF. The CDR3 DNA reads TGTGCCAGCAGCCAAGAAGGAGCGGCCCTCCACCACGAGCAGTACTTC.

This clonotype was counted at least ten times. The V gene is TRBV7-3, the J gene TRBJ1-4; D unclear. The CDR3 is made up of 13 amino acids. The ends were cut back, 4 bases at V and 7 bases at J, with 10 bases in the middle. Germline V gene sequence: CDR1 SGHTA, CDR2 FQGTGA. As DNA, the CDR3 is TGTGCCAGCAGCTACTTTCTGCCTGAAAAACTGTTTTTT. Amino acid sequence: CASSYFLPEKLFF.